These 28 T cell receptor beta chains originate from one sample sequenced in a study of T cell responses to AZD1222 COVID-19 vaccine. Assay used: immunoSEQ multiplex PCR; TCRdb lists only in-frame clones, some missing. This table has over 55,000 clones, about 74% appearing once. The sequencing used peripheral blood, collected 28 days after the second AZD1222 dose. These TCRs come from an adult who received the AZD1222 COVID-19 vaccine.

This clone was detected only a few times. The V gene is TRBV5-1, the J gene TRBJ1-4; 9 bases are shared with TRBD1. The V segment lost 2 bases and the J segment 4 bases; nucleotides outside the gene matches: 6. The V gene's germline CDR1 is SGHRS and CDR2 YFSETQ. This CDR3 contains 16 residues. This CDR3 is CASSLLQGAINEKLFF. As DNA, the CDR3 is TGCGCCAGCAGCTTACTACAGGGGGCCATTAATGAAAAACTGTTTTTT.

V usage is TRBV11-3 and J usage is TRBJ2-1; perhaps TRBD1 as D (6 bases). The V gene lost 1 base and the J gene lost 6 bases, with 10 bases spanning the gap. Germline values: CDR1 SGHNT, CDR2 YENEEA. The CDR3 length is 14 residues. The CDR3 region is CASSLGQGLNEQFF. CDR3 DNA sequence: TGTGCCAGCAGCTTAGGGCAGGGGCTCAATGAGCAGTTCTTC. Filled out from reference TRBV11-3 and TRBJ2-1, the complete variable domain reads EAGVVQSPRYKIIEKKQPVAFWCNPISGHNTLYWYLQNLGQGPELLIRYENEEAVDDSQLPKDRFSAERLKGVDSTLKIQPAELGDSAVYLCASSLGQGLNEQFFGPGTRLTVL.

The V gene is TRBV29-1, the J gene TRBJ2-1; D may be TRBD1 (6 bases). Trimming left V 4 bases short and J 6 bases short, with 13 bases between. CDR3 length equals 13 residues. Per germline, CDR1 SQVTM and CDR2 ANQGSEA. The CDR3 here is CSVGDIILNEQFF. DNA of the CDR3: TGCAGCGTTGGGGACATTATCCTCAATGAGCAGTTCTTC.

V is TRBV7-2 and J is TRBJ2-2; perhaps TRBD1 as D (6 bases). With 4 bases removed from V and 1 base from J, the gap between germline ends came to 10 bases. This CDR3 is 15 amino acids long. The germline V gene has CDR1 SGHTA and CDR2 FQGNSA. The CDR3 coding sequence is TGTGCCAGCAGCTGGACAGCGCAGAACACCGGGGAGCTGTTTTTT. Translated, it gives CASSWTAQNTGELFF.

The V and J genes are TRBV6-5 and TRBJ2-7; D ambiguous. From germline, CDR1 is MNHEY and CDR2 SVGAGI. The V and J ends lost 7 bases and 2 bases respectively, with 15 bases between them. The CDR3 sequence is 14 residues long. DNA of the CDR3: TGTGCCAGCAAGTTTAAAAACGGAGCCTACGAGCAGTACTTC. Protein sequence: CASKFKNGAYEQYF.

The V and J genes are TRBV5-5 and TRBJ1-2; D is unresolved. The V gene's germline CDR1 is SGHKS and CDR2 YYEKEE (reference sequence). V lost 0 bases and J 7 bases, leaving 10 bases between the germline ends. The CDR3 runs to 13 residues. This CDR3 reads CASSLGTDPGYTF. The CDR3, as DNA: TGTGCCAGCAGCTTGGGGACGGACCCTGGCTACACCTTC. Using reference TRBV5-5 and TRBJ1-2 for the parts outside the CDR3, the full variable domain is DAGVTQSPTHLIKTRGQQVTLRCSPISGHKSVSWYQQVLGQGPQFIFQYYEKEERGRGNFPDRFSARQFPNYSSELNVNALLLGDSALYLCASSLGTDPGYTFGSGTRLTVV.

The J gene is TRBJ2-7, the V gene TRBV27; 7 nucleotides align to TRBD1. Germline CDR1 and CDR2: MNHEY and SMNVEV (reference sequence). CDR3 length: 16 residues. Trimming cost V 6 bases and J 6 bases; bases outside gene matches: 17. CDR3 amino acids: CASRRLRTGRLGEQYF. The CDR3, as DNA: TGTGCCAGCAGACGGCTGAGGACAGGTAGACTCGGCGAGCAGTACTTC.

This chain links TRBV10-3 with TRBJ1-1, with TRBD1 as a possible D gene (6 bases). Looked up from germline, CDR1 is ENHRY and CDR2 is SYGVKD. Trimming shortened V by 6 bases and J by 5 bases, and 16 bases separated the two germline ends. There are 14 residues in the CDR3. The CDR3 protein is CAIRNRAGDTEAFF. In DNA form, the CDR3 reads TGTGCCATCAGGAACAGGGCCGGGGATACTGAAGCTTTCTTT.

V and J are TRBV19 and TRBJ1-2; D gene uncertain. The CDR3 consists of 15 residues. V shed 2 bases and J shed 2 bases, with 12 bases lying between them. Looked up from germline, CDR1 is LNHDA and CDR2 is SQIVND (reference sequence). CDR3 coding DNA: TGTGCCAGTAGTATAATCGGCCCGGGAAACTATGGCTACACCTTC. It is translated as CASSIIGPGNYGYTF.

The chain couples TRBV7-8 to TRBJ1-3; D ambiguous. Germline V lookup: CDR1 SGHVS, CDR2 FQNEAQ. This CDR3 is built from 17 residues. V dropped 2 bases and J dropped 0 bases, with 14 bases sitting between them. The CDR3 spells CASSLFSQPGSGNTIYF. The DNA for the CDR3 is TGTGCCAGCAGCTTATTTTCCCAGCCCGGCTCTGGAAACACCATATATTTT.

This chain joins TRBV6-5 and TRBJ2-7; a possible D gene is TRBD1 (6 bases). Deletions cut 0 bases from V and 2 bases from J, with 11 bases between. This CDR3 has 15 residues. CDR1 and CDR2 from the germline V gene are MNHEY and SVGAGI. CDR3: CASSYSRGRTYEQYF. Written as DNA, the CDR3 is TGTGCCAGCAGTTACTCTAGGGGGAGAACCTACGAGCAGTACTTC.

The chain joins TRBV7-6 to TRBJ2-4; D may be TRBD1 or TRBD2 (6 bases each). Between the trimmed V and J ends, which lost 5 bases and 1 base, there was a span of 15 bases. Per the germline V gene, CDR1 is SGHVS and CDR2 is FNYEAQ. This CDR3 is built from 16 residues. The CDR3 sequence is CASSPGGGKAKNIQYF. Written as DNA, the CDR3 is TGTGCCAGCAGCCCCGGGGGCGGGAAGGCCAAAAACATTCAGTACTTC.

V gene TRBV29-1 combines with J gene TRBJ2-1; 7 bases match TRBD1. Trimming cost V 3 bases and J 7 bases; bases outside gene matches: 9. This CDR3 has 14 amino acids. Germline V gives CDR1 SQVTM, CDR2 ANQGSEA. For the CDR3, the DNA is TGCAGCGTTGAGGTAAGGGGGCCACCAAATGAGCAGTTCTTC. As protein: CSVEVRGPPNEQFF.

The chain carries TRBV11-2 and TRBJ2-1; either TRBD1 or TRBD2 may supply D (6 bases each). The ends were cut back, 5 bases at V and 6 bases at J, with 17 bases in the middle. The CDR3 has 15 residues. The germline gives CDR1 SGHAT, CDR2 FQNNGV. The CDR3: CASSPLRGDRNEQFF. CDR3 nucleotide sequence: TGTGCCAGCAGCCCCCTAAGGGGGGATCGCAATGAGCAGTTCTTC.

CDR3 residues: CASSPTGDNTGELFF. The CDR3 DNA reads as TGTGCCAGCAGCCCGACAGGGGACAACACCGGGGAGCTGTTTTTT. The V and J genes are TRBV6-5 and TRBJ2-2; TRBD1 agrees at 8 bases. With V trimmed by 6 bases and J by 2 bases, 5 bases remained unmatched. CDR1 is MNHEY, CDR2 SVGAGI, per germline. The CDR3 extends over 15 amino acids.

CDR3: CASNYGGPGNTQYF. CDR3 DNA: TGTGCCAGCAACTACGGGGGTCCCGGAAATACGCAGTATTTT. The chain is built from TRBV5-6 and TRBJ2-3, with D possibly TRBD2 on 6 matching bases. CDR1 and CDR2 from the germline V gene are SGHDT and YYEEEE. The V end lost 6 bases, the J end lost 7 bases, and 18 bases lay between the germline ends. This CDR3 contains 14 residues.

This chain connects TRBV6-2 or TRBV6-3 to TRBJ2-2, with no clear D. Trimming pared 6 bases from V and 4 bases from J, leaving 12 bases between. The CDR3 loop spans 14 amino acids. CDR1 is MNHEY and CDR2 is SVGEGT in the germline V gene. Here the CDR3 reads CASSNGPGTGELFF. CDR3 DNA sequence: TGTGCCAGCAGCAACGGGCCGGGCACCGGGGAGCTGTTTTTT.

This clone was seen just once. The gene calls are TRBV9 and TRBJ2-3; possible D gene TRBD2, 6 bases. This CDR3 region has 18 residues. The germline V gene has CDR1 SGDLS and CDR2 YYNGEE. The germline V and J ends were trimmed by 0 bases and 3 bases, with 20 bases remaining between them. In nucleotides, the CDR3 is TGTGCCAGCAGCGTAGGTTCGAGACGTCTAGCGAGGACAGATACGCAGTATTTT. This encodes CASSVGSRRLARTDTQYF.

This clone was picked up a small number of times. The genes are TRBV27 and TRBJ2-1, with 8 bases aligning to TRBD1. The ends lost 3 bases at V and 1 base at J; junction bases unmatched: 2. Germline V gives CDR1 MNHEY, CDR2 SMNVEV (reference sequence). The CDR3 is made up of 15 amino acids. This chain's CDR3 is CASSFRGLSYNEQFF. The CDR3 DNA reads TGTGCCAGCAGTTTCAGGGGGCTTTCCTACAATGAGCAGTTCTTC.

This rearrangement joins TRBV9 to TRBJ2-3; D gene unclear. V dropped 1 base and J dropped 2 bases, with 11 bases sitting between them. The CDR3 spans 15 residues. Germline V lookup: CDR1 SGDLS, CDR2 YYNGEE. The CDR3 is CASSVLVTPTDTQYF. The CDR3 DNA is TGTGCCAGCAGCGTACTAGTGACGCCCACAGATACGCAGTATTTT. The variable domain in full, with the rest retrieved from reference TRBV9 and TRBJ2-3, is DSGVTQTPKHLITATGQRVTLRCSPRSGDLSVYWYQQSLDQGLQFLIQYYNGEERAKGNILERFSAQQFPDLHSELNLSSLELGDSALYFCASSVLVTPTDTQYFGPGTRLTVL.

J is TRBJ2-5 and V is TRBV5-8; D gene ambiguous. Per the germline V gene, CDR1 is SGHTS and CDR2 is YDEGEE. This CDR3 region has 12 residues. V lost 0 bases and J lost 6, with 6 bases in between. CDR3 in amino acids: CASSLGSQTQYF. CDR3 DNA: TGTGCCAGCAGCTTGGGGTCGCAGACCCAGTACTTC.

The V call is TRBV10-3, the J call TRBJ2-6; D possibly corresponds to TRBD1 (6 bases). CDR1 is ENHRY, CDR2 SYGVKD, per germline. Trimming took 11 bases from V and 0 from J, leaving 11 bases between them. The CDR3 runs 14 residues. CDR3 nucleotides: TGTGCCGCCAGGACAGACTCTGGGGCCAACGTCCTGACTTTC. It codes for CAARTDSGANVLTF.

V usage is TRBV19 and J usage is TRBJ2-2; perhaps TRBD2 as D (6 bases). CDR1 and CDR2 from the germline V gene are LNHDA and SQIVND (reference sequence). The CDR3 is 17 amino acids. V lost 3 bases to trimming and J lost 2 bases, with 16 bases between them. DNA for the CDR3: TGTGCCAGTAGTATTGGGTCGGGGGTCGGAAACACCGGGGAGCTGTTTTTT. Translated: CASSIGSGVGNTGELFF.

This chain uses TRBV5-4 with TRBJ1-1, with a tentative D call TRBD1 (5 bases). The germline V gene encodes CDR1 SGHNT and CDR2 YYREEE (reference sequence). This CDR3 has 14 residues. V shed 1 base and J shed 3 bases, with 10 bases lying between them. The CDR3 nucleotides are TGTGCCAGCAGCTTGCGGGGGGAGGACACTGAAGCTTTCTTT. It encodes CASSLRGEDTEAFF.

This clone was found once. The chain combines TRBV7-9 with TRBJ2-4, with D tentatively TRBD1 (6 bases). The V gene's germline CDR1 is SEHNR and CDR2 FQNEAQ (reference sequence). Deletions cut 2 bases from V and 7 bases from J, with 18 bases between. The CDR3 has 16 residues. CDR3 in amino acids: CASSLTRGEWENIQYF. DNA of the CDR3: TGTGCCAGCAGCTTAACCAGGGGAGAATGGGAGAACATTCAGTACTTC.

The CDR3 sequence: CASSYELGSLNQPQHF. DNA for the CDR3: TGTGCCAGCAGTTACGAGTTGGGCAGTCTCAATCAGCCCCAGCATTTT. The chain uses TRBV6-6 and TRBJ1-5; D gene ambiguous. Germline CDR1 and CDR2: MNHNY and SVGAGI (reference sequence). CDR3 length equals 16 residues. Trimming took 2 bases from V and 3 from J, leaving 14 bases between them.

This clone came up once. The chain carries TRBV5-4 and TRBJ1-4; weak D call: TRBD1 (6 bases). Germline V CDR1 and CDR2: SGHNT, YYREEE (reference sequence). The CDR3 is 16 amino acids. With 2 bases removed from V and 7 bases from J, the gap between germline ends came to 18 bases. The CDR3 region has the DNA TGTGCCAGCAGCTTCTCGCGGGGGGCTCTGAGTGAAAAACTGTTTTTT. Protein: CASSFSRGALSEKLFF.

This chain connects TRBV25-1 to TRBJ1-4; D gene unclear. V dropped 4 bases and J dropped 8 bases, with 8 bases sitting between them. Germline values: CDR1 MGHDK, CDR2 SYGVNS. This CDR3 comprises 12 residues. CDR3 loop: CASSVVGEKLFF. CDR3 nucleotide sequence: TGTGCCAGCAGTGTAGTCGGAGAAAAACTGTTTTTT.